This note documents a single TCR beta chain sequence. The data are from a study of shared clonotypes between healthy human individuals. V lost 0 bases to trimming and J lost 6 bases, with 8 bases between them. The germline V gene has CDR1 WSHSY and CDR2 SAAADI. The CDR3 is 13 residues long. Deep-level assay runs were performed. Assay: immunoSEQ multiplex PCR; the TCRdb copy retains only in-frame clones and omits some. The table lists about 1.4 million clones, roughly 95% of them singletons. This clonotype was obtained from a man aged 30 to 45 in good health. This chain joins TRBV10-2 and TRBJ1-2; D not resolved. Sequencing input: naive CD4+ T cells sorted from blood. Subset in this sample: CD45RA+ positively selected. The CDR3, as DNA: TGCGCCAGCAGTGAGTCGAGGCAGAATGGCTACACCTTC. Protein: CASSESRQNGYTF.